This is a list of T cell receptor beta chains from one sample in a study of patients and donors after allogeneic stem cell transplantation. TCRdb itself ran the RT-PCR reads through MiXCR, one entry per CDR3 protein. This table holds 190,000 or so distinct CDR3 sequences, 41% found once. The sequenced sample consisted of blood, either unsorted or a sorted T cell fraction (not recorded which). Every receptor here comes from a human donor who was either an allogeneic HSCT recipient or a stem cell or donor lymphocyte infusion donor (not recorded which). It is not recorded whose cells these are; they may come from a transplant donor. The CDR3 runs from the conserved cysteine through the conserved F or W. The D gene is left open where the match is weak. Clone sizes are given selectively: once, few, many, or a class where the clone is expanded.

clone_size	d_call	cdr3_length	j_call	v_call	cdr3_nt	cdr3_aa
NA	NA	10	TRBJ1-1	TRBV29-1	TGCAGCTTTCATGGGGCTGAAGCTTTCTTT	CSFHGAEAFF
few	NA	11	TRBJ1-6	TRBV28	TGTGCCAGCGGGGTTAGTTCACCCCTCCACTTT	CASGVSSPLHF
NA	TRBD1	16	TRBJ1-4	TRBV7-9	TGTGCCAGCAGCCAGACACACAGGGGTGACGGTGAAAAACTGTTTTTT	CASSQTHRGDGEKLFF
NA	TRBD2	19	TRBJ2-1	TRBV29-1	TGCAGCGTTGATACCTTGCTAGCGGGAGGACCGATTCCCTACAATGAGCAGTTCTTC	CSVDTLLAGGPIPYNEQFF
NA	NA	15	TRBJ1-1	TRBV2	TGTGCCAGCAGTGAAGCGTCCGCCCTGAACACTGAAGCTTTCTTT	CASSEASALNTEAFF
NA	NA	15	TRBJ1-3	TRBV21-1	TGTGCCAGCCCCCGAGGACAAGGCTCTGGAAACACCATATATTTT	CASPRGQGSGNTIYF
NA	NA	15	TRBJ1-2	TRBV5-1	TGCGCCAGCAGCCCTCAAACAGGGACGGGCTATGGCTACACCTTC	CASSPQTGTGYGYTF
NA	NA	14	TRBJ1-1	TRBV6-2/TRBV6-3	TGTGCCAGCAGATGGACGGCCCAGGGCACTGAAGCTTTCTTT	CASRWTAQGTEAFF
NA	NA	15	TRBJ2-1	TRBV12-3/TRBV12-4	TGTGCCAGCAGTTTGGAGACAGGTCCCCTCAATGAGCAGTTCTTC	CASSLETGPLNEQFF
NA	NA	14	TRBJ1-2	TRBV7-9	TGTGCCAGCAGCTTAGTAGGACCCGAGAGGAGCTACACCTTC	CASSLVGPERSYTF
few	NA	14	TRBJ1-2	TRBV12-3/TRBV12-4	TGTGCCAGCAGTTTGGTCGGAGAGAACTATGGCTACACCTTC	CASSLVGENYGYTF
NA	NA	16	TRBJ2-1	TRBV27	TGTGCCAGCAGTGACGGGGACCTTGTAGTGTACAATGAGCAGTTCTTC	CASSDGDLVVYNEQFF